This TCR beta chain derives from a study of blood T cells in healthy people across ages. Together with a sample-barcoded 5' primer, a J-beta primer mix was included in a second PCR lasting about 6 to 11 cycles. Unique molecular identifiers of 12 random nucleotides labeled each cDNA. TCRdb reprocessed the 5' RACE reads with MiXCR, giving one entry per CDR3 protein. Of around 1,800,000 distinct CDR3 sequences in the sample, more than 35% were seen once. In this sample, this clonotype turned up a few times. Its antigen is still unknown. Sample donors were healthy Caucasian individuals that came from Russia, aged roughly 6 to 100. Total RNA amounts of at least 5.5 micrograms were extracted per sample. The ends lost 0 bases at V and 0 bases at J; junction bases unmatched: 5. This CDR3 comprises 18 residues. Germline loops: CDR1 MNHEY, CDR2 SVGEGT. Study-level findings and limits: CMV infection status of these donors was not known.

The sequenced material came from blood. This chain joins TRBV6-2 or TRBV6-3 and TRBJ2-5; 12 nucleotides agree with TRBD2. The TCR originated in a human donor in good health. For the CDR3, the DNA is TGTGCCAGCAGTTACTCGACTAGCGGGGGCCTCAACCAAGAGACCCAGTACTTC. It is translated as CASSYSTSGGLNQETQYF.